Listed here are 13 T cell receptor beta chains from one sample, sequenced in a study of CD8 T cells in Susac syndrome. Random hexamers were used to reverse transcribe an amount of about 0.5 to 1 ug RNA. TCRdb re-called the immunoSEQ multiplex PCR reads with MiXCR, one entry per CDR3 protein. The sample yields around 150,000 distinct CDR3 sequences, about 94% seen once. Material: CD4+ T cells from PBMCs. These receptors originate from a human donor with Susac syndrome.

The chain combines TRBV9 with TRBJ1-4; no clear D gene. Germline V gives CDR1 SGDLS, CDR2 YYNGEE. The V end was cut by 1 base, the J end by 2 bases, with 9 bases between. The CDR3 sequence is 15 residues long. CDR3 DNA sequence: TGTGCCAGCAGCGTACTAGGGAGGACTAATGAAAAACTGTTTTTT. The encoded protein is CASSVLGRTNEKLFF.

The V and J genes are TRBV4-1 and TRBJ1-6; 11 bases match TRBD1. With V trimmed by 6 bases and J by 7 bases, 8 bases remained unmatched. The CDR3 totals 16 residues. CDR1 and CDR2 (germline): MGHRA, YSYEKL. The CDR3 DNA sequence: TGCGCCAGCAGGAGAGGGACAGGGGGTTCGAATTCACCCCTCCACTTT. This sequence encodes CASRRGTGGSNSPLHF.

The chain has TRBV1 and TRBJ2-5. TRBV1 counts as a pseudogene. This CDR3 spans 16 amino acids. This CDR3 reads CTSSQKHSRVQETQYF. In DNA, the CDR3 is TGCACCAGCAGCCAAAAACATTCTAGAGTCCAAGAGACCCAGTACTTC.

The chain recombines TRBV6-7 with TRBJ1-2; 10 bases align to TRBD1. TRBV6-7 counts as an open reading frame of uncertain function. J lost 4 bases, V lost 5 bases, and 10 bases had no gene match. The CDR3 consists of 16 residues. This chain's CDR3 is CASSKSPGTGVYGYTF. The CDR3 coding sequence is TGTGCCAGCAGTAAAAGTCCCGGGACAGGGGTCTATGGCTACACCTTC.

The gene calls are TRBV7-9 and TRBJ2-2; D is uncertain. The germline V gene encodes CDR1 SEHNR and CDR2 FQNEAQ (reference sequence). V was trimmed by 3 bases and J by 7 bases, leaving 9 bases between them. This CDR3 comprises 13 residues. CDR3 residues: CASSLGVDGELFF. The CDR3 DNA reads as TGTGCCAGCAGCTTGGGCGTGGACGGGGAGCTGTTTTTT.

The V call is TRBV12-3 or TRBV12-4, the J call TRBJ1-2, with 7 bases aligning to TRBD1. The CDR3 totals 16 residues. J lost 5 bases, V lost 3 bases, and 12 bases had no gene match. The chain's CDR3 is CASSLSQVDRDYGYTF. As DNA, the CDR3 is TGTGCCAGCAGTTTGTCCCAGGTCGACAGGGATTATGGCTACACCTTC.

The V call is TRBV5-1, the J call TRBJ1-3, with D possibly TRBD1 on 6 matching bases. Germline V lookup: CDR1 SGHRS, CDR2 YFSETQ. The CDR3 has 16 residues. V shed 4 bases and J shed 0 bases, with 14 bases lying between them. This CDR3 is CASSGTGISSGNTIYF. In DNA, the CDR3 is TGCGCCAGCAGCGGTACAGGGATAAGCTCTGGAAACACCATATATTTT.

In DNA, the CDR3 is TGCAGTGCCATACTAGCGGGGGGGCCCCATGAGCAGTTCTTC. Its translation: CSAILAGGPHEQFF. This chain uses TRBV20-1 with TRBJ2-1; 13 bases line up with TRBD2. The CDR3 length is 14 residues. Germline V lookup: CDR1 DFQATT, CDR2 SNEGSKA (reference sequence). The junction had 7 bases not matched to a gene; V was cut back by 6 bases and J by 8 bases.

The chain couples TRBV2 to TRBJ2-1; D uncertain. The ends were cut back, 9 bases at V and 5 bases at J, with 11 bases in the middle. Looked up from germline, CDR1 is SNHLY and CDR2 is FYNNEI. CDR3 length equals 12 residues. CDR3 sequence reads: CASEGWDNEQFF. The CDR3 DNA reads TGTGCCAGTGAAGGGTGGGACAATGAGCAGTTCTTC.

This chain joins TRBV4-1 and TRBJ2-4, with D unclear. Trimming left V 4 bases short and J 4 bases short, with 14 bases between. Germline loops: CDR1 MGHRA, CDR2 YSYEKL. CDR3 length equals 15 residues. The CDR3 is CASSPPPVGKNIQYF. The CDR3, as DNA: TGCGCCAGCAGCCCCCCCCCGGTGGGGAAAAACATTCAGTACTTC.

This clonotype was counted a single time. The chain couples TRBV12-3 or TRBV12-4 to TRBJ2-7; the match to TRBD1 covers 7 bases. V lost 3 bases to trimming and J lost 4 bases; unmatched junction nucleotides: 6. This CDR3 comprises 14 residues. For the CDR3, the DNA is TGTGCCAGCAGTTTGGGACAGCCACGGTACGAGCAGTACTTC. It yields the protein CASSLGQPRYEQYF.

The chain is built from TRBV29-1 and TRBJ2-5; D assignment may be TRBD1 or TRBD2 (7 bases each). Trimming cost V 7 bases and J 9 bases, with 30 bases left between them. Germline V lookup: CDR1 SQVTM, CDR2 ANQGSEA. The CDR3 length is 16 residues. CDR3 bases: TGCAGCGCGCAGCGGCAGGGGGGGGATGGGTTTAAGGCCCAGTACTTC. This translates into CSAQRQGGDGFKAQYF.

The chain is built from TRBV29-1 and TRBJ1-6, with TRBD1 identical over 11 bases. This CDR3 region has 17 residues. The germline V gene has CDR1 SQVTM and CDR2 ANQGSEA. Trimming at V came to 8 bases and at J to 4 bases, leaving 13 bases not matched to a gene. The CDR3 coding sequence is TGCAGCCGCAGTCCGGTTGGGACAGGGGGTTATAATTCACCCCTCCACTTT. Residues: CSRSPVGTGGYNSPLHF.